This T cell receptor (beta chain) originates from a study of T cells in Graves' hyperthyroidism and ophthalmopathy. Study conclusions and caveats: Using 13 V-J features, a model discriminated ophthalmopathy from stable hyperthyroidism.

Template material for amplifying TCR beta CDR3 regions consisted of RNA transcripts. Researchers ran a first-round RT-PCR on the TCR CDR3 using the HTBI primer set. TCRdb called the multiplex PCR reads again in MiXCR, with one record for every CDR3 protein. Here the sample spans under 300,000 distinct CDR3 sequences, roughly 15% being singletons. Germline CDR1 and CDR2: SGHNT and YENEEA. V gave up 2 bases and J gave up 2 bases; unmatched junction bases: 3. There are 15 residues in the CDR3. Patients showing uncontrolled infection, other autoimmune disease, pregnancy or lactation were ineligible. Any symptoms of ophthalmopathy came after the first hyperthyroidism diagnosis, from which the blood sample dates. This clonotype came up many times. Antigen specificity is unknown.

The TCR originated in a woman between 50 and 59 years old with Graves' hyperthyroidism that later progressed to Graves' ophthalmopathy. This rearrangement joins TRBV11-3 to TRBJ2-3; 8 nucleotides match TRBD1. Sequenced input: blood. The CDR3 region has the DNA TGTGCCAGCAGCTTAAGGACAGGGCTCACAGATACGCAGTATTTT. This gives the protein CASSLRTGLTDTQYF.